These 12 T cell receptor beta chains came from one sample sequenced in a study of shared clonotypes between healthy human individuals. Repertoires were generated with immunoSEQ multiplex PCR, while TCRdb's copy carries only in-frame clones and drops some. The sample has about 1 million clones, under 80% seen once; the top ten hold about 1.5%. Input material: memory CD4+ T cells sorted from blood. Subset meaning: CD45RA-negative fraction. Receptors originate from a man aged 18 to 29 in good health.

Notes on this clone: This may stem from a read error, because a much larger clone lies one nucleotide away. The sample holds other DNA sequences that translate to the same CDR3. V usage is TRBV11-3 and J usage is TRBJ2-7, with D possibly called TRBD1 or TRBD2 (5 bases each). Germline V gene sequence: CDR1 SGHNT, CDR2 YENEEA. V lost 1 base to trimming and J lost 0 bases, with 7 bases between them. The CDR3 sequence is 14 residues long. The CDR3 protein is CASSLGGSSYEQYF. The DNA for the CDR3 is TGTGCCAGCAGCTTAGGGGGGAGCTCCTACGAGCAGTACTTC.

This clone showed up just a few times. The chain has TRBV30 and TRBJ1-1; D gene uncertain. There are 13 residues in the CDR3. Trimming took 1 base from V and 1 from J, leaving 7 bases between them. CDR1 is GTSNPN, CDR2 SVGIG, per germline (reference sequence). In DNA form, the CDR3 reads TGTGCCTGGAGTGGGGATAAGAACACTGAAGCTTTCTTT. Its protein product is CAWSGDKNTEAFF.

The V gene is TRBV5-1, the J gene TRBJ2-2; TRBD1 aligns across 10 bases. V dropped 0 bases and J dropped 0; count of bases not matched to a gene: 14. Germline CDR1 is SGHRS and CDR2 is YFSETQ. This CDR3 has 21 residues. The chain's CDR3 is CASSLVFGSPGQGTNTGELFF. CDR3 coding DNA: TGCGCCAGCAGCTTGGTATTTGGATCTCCGGGACAGGGGACGAACACCGGGGAGCTGTTTTTT.

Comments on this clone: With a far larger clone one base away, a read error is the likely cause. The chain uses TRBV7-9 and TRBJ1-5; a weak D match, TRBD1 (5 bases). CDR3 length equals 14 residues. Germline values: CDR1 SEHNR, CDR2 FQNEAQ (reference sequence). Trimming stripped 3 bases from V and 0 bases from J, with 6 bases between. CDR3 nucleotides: TGTGCCAGCAGCTTTGACAGTAGCAATCAGCCCCAGCATTTT. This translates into CASSFDSSNQPQHF. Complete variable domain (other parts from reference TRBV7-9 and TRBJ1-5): DTGVSQNPRHKITKRGQNVTFRCDPISEHNRLYWYRQTLGQGPEFLTYFQNEAQLEKSRLLSDRFSAERPKGSFSTLEIQRTEQGDSAMYLCASSFDSSNQPQHFGDGTRLSIL.

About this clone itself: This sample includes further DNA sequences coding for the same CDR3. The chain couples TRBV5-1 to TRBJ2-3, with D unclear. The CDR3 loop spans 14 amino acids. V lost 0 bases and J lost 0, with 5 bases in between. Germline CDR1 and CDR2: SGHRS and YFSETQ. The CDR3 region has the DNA TGCGCCAGCAGCTTGGGGCCCAGCACAGATACGCAGTATTTT. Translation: CASSLGPSTDTQYF.

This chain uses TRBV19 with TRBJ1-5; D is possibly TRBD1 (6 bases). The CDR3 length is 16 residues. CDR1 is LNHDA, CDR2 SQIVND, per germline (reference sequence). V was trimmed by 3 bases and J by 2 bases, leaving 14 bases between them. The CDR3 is CASSIRSGAGNQPQHF. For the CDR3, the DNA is TGTGCCAGTAGTATCCGTTCAGGGGCAGGCAATCAGCCCCAGCATTTT.

The CDR3 sequence is CASSSGGSSTEAFF. The CDR3 DNA reads as TGTGCCAGCAGTTCCGGGGGGTCGAGCACTGAAGCTTTCTTT. The rearrangement joins TRBV27 to TRBJ1-1; possible D gene TRBD1, 5 bases. V was cut by 4 bases and J by 4 bases, with 13 bases left in between. Looked up from germline, CDR1 is MNHEY and CDR2 is SMNVEV (reference sequence). The CDR3 has 14 amino acids.

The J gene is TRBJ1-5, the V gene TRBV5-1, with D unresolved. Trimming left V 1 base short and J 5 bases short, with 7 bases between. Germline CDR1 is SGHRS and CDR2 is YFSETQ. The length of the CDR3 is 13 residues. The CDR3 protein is CASSLWFDQPQHF. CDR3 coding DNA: TGCGCCAGCAGCTTGTGGTTTGATCAGCCCCAGCATTTT.

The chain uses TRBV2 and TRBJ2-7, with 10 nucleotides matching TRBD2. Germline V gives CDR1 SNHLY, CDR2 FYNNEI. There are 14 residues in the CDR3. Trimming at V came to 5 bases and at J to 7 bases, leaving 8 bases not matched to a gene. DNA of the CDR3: TGTGCCAGCAGTTTCAGCGGGAGGGCCTCTGAGCAGTACTTC. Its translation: CASSFSGRASEQYF.

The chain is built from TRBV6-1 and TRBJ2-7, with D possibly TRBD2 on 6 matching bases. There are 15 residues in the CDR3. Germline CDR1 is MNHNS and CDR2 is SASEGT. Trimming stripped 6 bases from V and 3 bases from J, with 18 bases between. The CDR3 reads CASSRPGLQGYEQYF. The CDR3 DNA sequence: TGTGCCAGCAGCCGGCCGGGACTCCAAGGCTACGAGCAGTACTTC.

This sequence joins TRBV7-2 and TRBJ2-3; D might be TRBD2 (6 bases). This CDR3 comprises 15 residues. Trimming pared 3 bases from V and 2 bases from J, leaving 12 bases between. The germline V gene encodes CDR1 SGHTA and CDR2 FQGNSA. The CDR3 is CASSFRGSDTDTQYF. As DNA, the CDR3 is TGTGCCAGCAGCTTCCGGGGGTCGGACACAGATACGCAGTATTTT. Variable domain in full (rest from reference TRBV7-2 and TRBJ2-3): GAGVSQSPSNKVTEKGKDVELRCDPISGHTALYWYRQSLGQGLEFLIYFQGNSAPDKSGLPSDRFSAERTGGSVSTLTIQRTQQEDSAVYLCASSFRGSDTDTQYFGPGTRLTVL.

The CDR3 DNA sequence: TGTGCCAGCAGCTTTGAGGGAGCTGGGGCCAACGTCCTGACTTTC. This encodes CASSFEGAGANVLTF. This sequence joins TRBV11-1 and TRBJ2-6; TRBD2 might be the D (5 bases). This CDR3 has 15 amino acids. Between the trimmed V and J ends, which lost 3 bases and 2 bases, there was a span of 8 bases. Germline CDR1 SGHAT, CDR2 FQDESV (reference sequence).